The rows below give T cell receptor beta chains drawn from one sample of a study of a mutant IDH1 vaccine in newly diagnosed glioma. The repertoire was sequenced with immunoSEQ multiplex PCR; TCRdb's copy has only in-frame clones and lacks some. The table shows about 60,000 clones, with 84% occurring only once. These receptors have no identified antigens. Specimen: PBMCs, collected from a glioma patient whose treatment included an IDH1 peptide vaccine. The source is a woman aged 45-60 years with glioma. Each CDR3 is given with its conserved first and last residue. Fields, in order: D gene, J gene, V gene, clone size, CDR3 DNA, CDR3 protein. A D gene is named only where the DNA matches it firmly. Clone sizes are given selectively: once, few, many, or a class where the clone is expanded.

TRBD2 | TRBJ2-4 | TRBV5-1 | NA | TGCGCCAGCATCTGGGGCGGGGGGACTTCCAAAAACATTCAGTACTTC | CASIWGGGTSKNIQYF
NA | TRBJ1-4 | TRBV19 | NA | TGTGCCAGTATGCAGTCCGGAGCAACTAATGAAAAACTGTTTTTT | CASMQSGATNEKLFF
NA | TRBJ2-7 | TRBV15 | once | TGTGCCACCAGCAGAAACCGGGGCATCTACGAGCAGTACTTC | CATSRNRGIYEQYF
TRBD2 | TRBJ2-3 | TRBV12-5 | NA | TGTGCTAGTGGTTTGGTGGGACTAGCGGGGGGTCCGGCCGATACGCAGTATTTT | CASGLVGLAGGPADTQYF
TRBD1 | TRBJ2-7 | TRBV6-6 | NA | TGTGCCAGCACAGGGGGCTATAACGAGCAGTACTTC | CASTGGYNEQYF
NA | TRBJ2-3 | TRBV10-3 | NA | TGTGCCATCAGATCAACGGCGGACACAGATACGCAGTATTTT | CAIRSTADTDTQYF
TRBD2 | TRBJ2-1 | TRBV4-2 | NA | TGTGCCAGCAGCCTCACGGGGTTCGGAGCGGGGGGAGTGGGCGAGCAGTTCTTC | CASSLTGFGAGGVGEQFF
NA | TRBJ2-3 | TRBV13 | few | TGTGCCAGCAGCCCAGGGGGGGCAGCCCGCACAGATACGCAGTATTTT | CASSPGGAARTDTQYF
NA | TRBJ1-1 | TRBV28 | NA | TGTGCCAGCAGCTCATACACAGGGTTTTACACTGAAGCTTTCTTT | CASSSYTGFYTEAFF
TRBD1 | TRBJ1-2 | TRBV5-1 | NA | TGCGCCAGCAGCTTTGGACAGGGACGAATCTATGGCTACACCTTC | CASSFGQGRIYGYTF
NA | TRBJ2-6 | TRBV25-1 | NA | TGTGCCAGCAGTCCCAACGGAATCTCTGGGGCCAACGTCCTGACTTTC | CASSPNGISGANVLTF
NA | TRBJ1-6 | TRBV2 | NA | TGTGCCAGCAGTGATTTGGGGGAATCTAATTCACCCCTCCACTTT | CASSDLGESNSPLHF
NA | TRBJ1-1 | TRBV6-4 | once | TGTGCCAGCAGGGGGGCCGGTACGGCTTTCTTT | CASRGAGTAFF
TRBD2 | TRBJ2-7 | TRBV27 | NA | TGTGCCAGCAGTCCCGGGACTAACTCCTACGAGCAGTACTTC | CASSPGTNSYEQYF
NA | TRBJ2-6 | TRBV27 | NA | TGTGCCAGCAGTGCCGTAGCTGGGGCCAACGTCCTGACTTTC | CASSAVAGANVLTF
NA | TRBJ2-1 | TRBV7-9 | NA | TGTGCCAGCAGCTTAGCGCAGGGTAGGTCCTACAATGAGCAGTTCTTC | CASSLAQGRSYNEQFF
NA | TRBJ1-4 | TRBV5-4 | NA | TGTGCCAGCAGCATGACAGGAGGGGGTGAAAAACTGTTTTTT | CASSMTGGGEKLFF
NA | TRBJ1-2 | TRBV7-2 | NA | TGTGCCAGCAGCTTAGTGTCTGGATTAGACTACACCTTC | CASSLVSGLDYTF
NA | TRBJ2-2 | TRBV6-4 | NA | TGTGCCAGCAGTGACCCGGCCAGGAACACCGGGGAGCTGTTTTTT | CASSDPARNTGELFF
NA | TRBJ2-7 | TRBV5-1 | NA | TGCGCCAGCAGCCCGGGGGGCCTCTACGAGCAGTACTTC | CASSPGGLYEQYF
NA | TRBJ2-5 | TRBV5-1 | NA | TGCGCCAGCAGCTTCCCTTCTCGGGAGACCCAGTACTTC | CASSFPSRETQYF
TRBD2 | TRBJ2-3 | TRBV7-9 | NA | TGTGCCAGCAGCTTGGCTAGCGGATTCACAGATACGCAGTATTTT | CASSLASGFTDTQYF
NA | TRBJ1-1 | TRBV18 | NA | TGTGCCAGCTCACTTAGGGGAACAGAGAACACTGAAGCTTTCTTT | CASSLRGTENTEAFF
NA | TRBJ2-5 | TRBV6-1 | NA | TGTGCCAGCAGTGTACAGCCTGCACAAGAGACCCAGTACTTC | CASSVQPAQETQYF
NA | TRBJ1-6 | TRBV18 | NA | TGTGCCAGCTCACCATATAAGGACTATAATTCACCCCTCCACTTT | CASSPYKDYNSPLHF
NA | TRBJ1-1 | TRBV19 | few | TGTGCCAGTAGTATGCTGGGTCGGGACACTGAAGCTTTCTTT | CASSMLGRDTEAFF
NA | TRBJ2-1 | TRBV29-1 | NA | TGCAGCGTCAGGTTCCCTTCCTACAATGAGCAGTTCTTC | CSVRFPSYNEQFF
TRBD1 | TRBJ2-2 | TRBV19 | NA | TGTGCCACCGGGACAGGGGAATTTGGCGGGGAGCTGTTTTTT | CATGTGEFGGELFF
TRBD1 | TRBJ2-7 | TRBV9 | NA | TGTGCCAGCAGCCCGACAGGGGCCTACGAGCAGTACTTC | CASSPTGAYEQYF
NA | TRBJ2-2 | TRBV4-1 | NA | TGCGCCAGCAGACTTAGCGGGAACACCGGGGAGCTGTTTTTT | CASRLSGNTGELFF
NA | TRBJ2-7 | TRBV25-1 | few | TGTGCCAGCAGCACCCTGAGTACCTACGAGCAGTACTTC | CASSTLSTYEQYF
NA | TRBJ2-2 | TRBV21-1 | NA | TGTGCCCAGGGGATCCAGAACTCGGGGGAGCTGTTTTTT | CAQGIQNSGELFF
TRBD1 | TRBJ2-7 | TRBV5-1 | NA | TGCGCCAGCAGCTGGGAAACGACAGGGCCGGGGGAGCAGTACTTC | CASSWETTGPGEQYF
TRBD1 | TRBJ2-2 | TRBV9 | once | TGTGCCAGCAGCCTAAAGGTCTGGCAGGGGGAAGGGGAGCTGTTTTTT | CASSLKVWQGEGELFF
NA | TRBJ1-5 | TRBV19 | NA | TGTGCCAGTAGTATAGAAGCAGGGGATCAGCCCCAGCATTTT | CASSIEAGDQPQHF
NA | TRBJ1-2 | TRBV6-5 | NA | TGTGCCAGCAGTCGTAACAGCGGCGGCTACACCTTC | CASSRNSGGYTF
NA | TRBJ1-5 | TRBV6-1 | NA | TGTGCCAGCAGTGAGCAGGGGAGGTATAGCAATCAGCCCCAGCATTTT | CASSEQGRYSNQPQHF
NA | TRBJ1-6 | TRBV6-6 | NA | TGTGCCAGCAGTTACCCCCAACAGGGTCGTAATTCACCCCTCCACTTT | CASSYPQQGRNSPLHF
NA | TRBJ2-5 | TRBV4-2 | NA | TGTGCCAGCAGCCAAAGACAGGAAGACGAAGAGACCCAGTACTTC | CASSQRQEDEETQYF
NA | TRBJ1-3 | TRBV30 | NA | TGTGCCTGGAGTGTGGGCAGCTCCTCTGGAAACACCATATATTTT | CAWSVGSSSGNTIYF
NA | TRBJ1-3 | TRBV6-5 | NA | TGTGCCAGCAGCTCTACCCGCTCTGGAAACACCATATATTTT | CASSSTRSGNTIYF
TRBD1 | TRBJ1-2 | TRBV5-4 | NA | TGTGCCAGCAGCTTGGCTCGACAGGGTTACGGCTACACCTTC | CASSLARQGYGYTF
TRBD2 | TRBJ2-2 | TRBV2 | NA | TGTGCCAGCAGAATTAGCGGGGGGGCCGCGGCCGGGGAGCTGTTTTTT | CASRISGGAAAGELFF
NA | TRBJ1-5 | TRBV27 | NA | TGTGCCAGCAGTTTAGGAGGCGAGGGATATAGCAATCAGCCCCAGCATTTT | CASSLGGEGYSNQPQHF
NA | TRBJ1-5 | TRBV10-2 | NA | TGCGCCAGCAGTGAAAGCGTAAGTTATCAGCCCCAGCATTTT | CASSESVSYQPQHF